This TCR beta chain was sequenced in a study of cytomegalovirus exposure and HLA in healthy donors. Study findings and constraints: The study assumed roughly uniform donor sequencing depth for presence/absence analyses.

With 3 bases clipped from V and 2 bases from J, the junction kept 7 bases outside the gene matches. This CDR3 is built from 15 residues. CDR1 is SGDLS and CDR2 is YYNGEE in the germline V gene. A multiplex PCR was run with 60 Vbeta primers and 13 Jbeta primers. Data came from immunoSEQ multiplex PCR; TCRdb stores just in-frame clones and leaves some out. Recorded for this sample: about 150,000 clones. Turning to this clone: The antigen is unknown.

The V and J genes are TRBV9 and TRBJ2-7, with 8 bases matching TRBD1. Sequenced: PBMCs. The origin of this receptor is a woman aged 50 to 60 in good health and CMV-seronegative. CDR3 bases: TGTGCCAGCAGCGCCGAGACAGGGGCAGCCTACGAGCAGTACTTC. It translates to CASSAETGAAYEQYF.